This record looks at one T cell receptor (beta chain) sequence and its context. Its antigen has not been determined. Sequence at one end of the junction differs from germline and may be a read error. The library was produced with 5' RACE. TCRdb lists the instrument as Illumina HiSeq 2500. A second PCR of about 7 to 12 cycles was performed with a sample-barcoded 5' primer and a J-beta primer mix. Each TCR beta cDNA molecule received a unique molecular identifier from a template-switch 5' adaptor carrying 12 random nucleotides. Each sample yielded at least 3 million CDR3-containing paired-end reads. First-strand cDNA synthesis was performed from all RNA using the Mint cDNA synthesis kit, with priming by a TRBC-specific oligonucleotide. Following uracil-DNA glycosylase treatment, all cDNA underwent a first 18-cycle PCR with the universal primers M1SS and BC2_uni_R. In the authors' own workflow: For normalization, 1 million high-quality reads, each with a distinct molecular identifier, were randomly selected from each sample. Instead of being binned into consensus sequences, reads that shared molecular identifiers were thrown out. CDR3 identification, clonotype clustering and error correction used MiTCR with a Q25 quality threshold and the strictest error-elimination algorithm. Lower-bound total TCR beta diversity was estimated with a nonparametric unseen species model using Euler transformation. The public reads were run again by TCRdb, first through fastp at Q25 and then through MiXCR, and only productive beta chains were kept. Here each entry gathers all rows of one CDR3 protein and keeps the most common genes and DNA. The V and J calls reflect TCRdb's pipeline rather than the authors' work. In this sample the table shows 1.5 million or so distinct CDR3 sequences, approximately 42% of which occur a single time. Around 4% of the sample is taken by the ten largest.

Donors were 35 to 40 systemically healthy Caucasian individuals from Russia aged roughly 6 to 100 years. Approximately 11 milliliters of peripheral blood were drawn from each donor into EDTA-treated Vacutainer tubes. Ficoll-Paque density-gradient centrifugation was used to isolate PBMCs, with at least 6.5 million per sample. Total RNA, at least 5.5 micrograms per sample, was extracted from PBMCs with Trizol reagent. For every donor, flow cytometry on a PBMC aliquot measured the percentage of naive CD45RAhigh/CD27high T cells. This specimen comes from a study of blood T cells in healthy people across ages (dated by TCRdb to 2014 to 2015). In terms of the full investigation: In model experiments, template switching captured roughly one uniquely barcoded TCR beta cDNA molecule for every two T cells. Two additional independent replicas of 1 million unique cDNA reads from the same blood draw were analyzed for two donors (one aged 18 to 30 and one aged 80 or older). The donors were divided into four age groups: young (average approximately 15 years), middle-aged (almost 40), aged (about 61) and long-lived (about 80). To avoid experimental bias, donors of different ages were spread randomly across the sequencing lanes. Using deep sequencing normalized with unique cDNA molecular identifiers, the study measured how TCR beta repertoire diversity changes with age. Findings and caveats that apply to the study as a whole: As age increased, observed TCR beta diversity per million T cells dropped in a roughly linear way, and a significant reduction was already evident by age 40. Total diversity estimates from one million sequenced T cells were considered lower bounds and underestimates. The CMV infection status of donors was not known, potentially confounding age-related changes in expanded clonotypes. The percentage of naive T cells measured by flow cytometry correlated strongly with observed TCR beta diversity. Bulk unsorted PBMC profiling prevented conclusive comparison of naive and antigen-experienced compartments. Compared with the aged group, the long-lived group had more naive CD4+ T cells, fewer expanded clones and increased TCR diversity, a pattern suggesting age selection.

The clonotype was recovered from a woman aged 18-29 years in good health. Material: blood.

The CDR3 loop reads CAISGTANFGYTF. The sequenced DNA is TGTGCCATCAGTGGGACGGCGAACTTTGGCTACACCTTC. Rearrangement joined TRBV10-3 to TRBJ1-2, with the D gene uncertain. The CDR3 covers 13 residues, taking in both the cysteine and the phenylalanine. The read is trimmed to its CDR3 DNA, 39 bases read in frame from base 1. CDR1 and CDR2, per the germline V gene, are ENHRY and SYGVKD.